This T cell receptor beta chain was found in a study of shared clonotypes between healthy human individuals. Across the whole study: CD4 naive cells filled three plates per donor, CD4 memory three, CD8 naive two and CD8 memory one.

With 2 bases removed from V and 3 bases from J, the gap between germline ends came to 8 bases. This CDR3 region has 14 residues. Germline V CDR1 and CDR2: MNHNS, SASEGT. Genomic DNA (from each subset) was split evenly across several immunoSEQ plates. Sequencing was performed with immunoSEQ multiplex PCR; in TCRdb, only in-frame clones are kept and a portion is missing. This table has more than 1.2 million clones, just under 99% appearing once. Both subsets, CD45RA+ naive and CD45RA-negative memory, were split from the CD4+ cells. The TCR sequence derives from a man aged 30 to 39 in good health. This rearrangement joins TRBV6-1 to TRBJ1-5; D gene uncertain. Sequencing was carried out using naive CD4+ T cells sorted from blood. Subset defined: CD45RA+ positively selected. CDR3 sequence reads: CASSERTLNQPQHF. In DNA, the CDR3 is TGTGCCAGCAGTGAAAGGACTCTCAATCAGCCCCAGCATTTT.